Described below is a single TCR beta chain sequence and its context. Its antigen is unknown. Germline CDR1 SQVTM, CDR2 ANQGSEA. This CDR3 spans 14 amino acids. Trimming took 1 base from V and 4 from J, leaving 12 bases between them. This sample was included in a study of T-cell memory formation after mild COVID-19. Overall study: Clusters of TCRs were largely donor specific.

A single record per CDR3 protein comes from TCRdb applying MiXCR to the 5' RACE reads. Among 350,000 to 500,000 distinct CDR3 sequences, 23% were seen once, and the ten largest hold around 13%. Study findings and constraints: CD4+ bias marked clones expanding day 15 to 37, unlike balanced contracting clones. Several responding clones turned up in pre-infection memory, indicating that cross-reactive memory may have taken part. For contracting clones, CD4+ ones sat mainly in CM and EM, CD8+ in EMRA.

V usage is TRBV29-1 and J usage is TRBJ2-3; a weak D match, TRBD1 (5 bases). Sample: PBMCs or a T cell subset sorted from them (not recorded which). The sequence derives from an adult woman who had mild COVID-19 (a few samples of this study predate the infection). Cell type and time point are not known. The DNA of the CDR3 is TGCAGCGTTGAAGCCCAGGGTGTAGCAGATACGCAGTATTTT. Its translation is CSVEAQGVADTQYF.